The 29 T cell receptor beta chains below come from one sample, sequenced in a study of shared clonotypes between healthy human individuals. This table comes from immunoSEQ multiplex PCR, and its TCRdb copy is limited to in-frame clones, with some not included. The sample records approximately 480,000 clones, about 80% being singletons. The source material was PBMCs. All receptors derive from a woman aged 35 to 49 in good health. Some clones in this sample may be carry-over from other donors' samples.

The chain combines TRBV7-9 with TRBJ2-5; perhaps TRBD2 as D (5 bases). The J call may not be correct, given that the DNA end is closer to TRBJ2-7. CDR3 length equals 13 residues. Germline V gene data show CDR1 as SEHNR and CDR2 as FQNEAQ (reference sequence). The CDR3: CASSLERRDEQYF. CDR3 nucleotides: TGTGCCAGCAGCTTAGAGAGGCGGGACGAGCAGTACTTC.

The chain has TRBV18 and TRBJ2-1, with no clear D. Germline V lookup: CDR1 KGHSH, CDR2 LQKENI. The CDR3 covers 12 residues. Trimming stripped 3 bases from V and 12 bases from J, with 12 bases between. CDR3 region: CASSPGSPGQFF. DNA for the CDR3: TGTGCCAGCTCACCGGGATCTCCGGGGCAGTTCTTC.

The CDR3: CASSVYPGPYEQYF. The DNA of the CDR3 is TGTGCCAGCTCAGTTTATCCAGGGCCCTACGAGCAGTACTTC. This rearrangement joins TRBV7-6 to TRBJ2-7, with D perhaps TRBD1 (5 bases). Per germline, CDR1 SGHVS and CDR2 FNYEAQ. The CDR3 sequence is 14 residues long. V was trimmed by 8 bases and J by 2 bases, leaving 16 bases between them. The full variable domain, its missing parts supplied by reference TRBV7-6 and TRBJ2-7, is GAGVSQSPRYKVTKRGQDVALRCDPISGHVSLYWYRQALGQGPEFLTYFNYEAQQDKSGLPNDRFSAERPEGSISTLTIQRTEQRDSAMYRCASSVYPGPYEQYFGPGTRLTVT.

This rearrangement joins TRBV10-2 to TRBJ2-2; a possible D gene is TRBD2 (6 bases). Germline loops: CDR1 WSHSY, CDR2 SAAADI. The CDR3 loop spans 14 amino acids. Trimming took off 6 bases at V and 7 bases at J, with 15 bases between the two ends. The CDR3 region has the DNA TGCGCCAGCAGGGAACTAGCAAATGGCGGGGAGCTGTTTTTT. This codes for CASRELANGGELFF.

The J gene is TRBJ2-7, the V gene TRBV29-1; the D is unclear. The CDR3 is 13 amino acids. With 1 base removed from V and 3 bases from J, the gap between germline ends came to 10 bases. Germline V gene lookup returns CDR1 SQVTM and CDR2 ANQGSEA. The CDR3 region is CSVEGVEFYEQYF. CDR3 in DNA: TGCAGCGTTGAAGGGGTAGAATTCTACGAGCAGTACTTC.

This clone has just one count. The chain links TRBV2 to TRBJ2-2, with D unclear. CDR1 is SNHLY and CDR2 is FYNNEI in the germline V gene. This CDR3 spans 15 amino acids. V lost 1 base and J 8 bases, leaving 14 bases between the germline ends. The CDR3 here is CASSEDQWVAGELFF. DNA for the CDR3: TGTGCCAGCAGTGAAGATCAATGGGTAGCTGGGGAGCTGTTTTTT.

The rearrangement joins TRBV27 to TRBJ1-2; D possibly corresponds to TRBD1 (5 bases). Deletions cut 5 bases from V and 3 bases from J, with 13 bases between. Germline CDR1 is MNHEY and CDR2 is SMNVEV (reference sequence). The CDR3 contains 14 residues. The DNA for the CDR3 is TGTGCCAGCAGTCTTTCTGGGACGCACTATGGCTACACCTTC. Amino acids: CASSLSGTHYGYTF.

The chain links TRBV28 to TRBJ2-2, with D possibly being TRBD2 (6 bases). In germline, CDR1 is MDHEN, CDR2 SYDVKM. The V end was cut by 3 bases, the J end by 0 bases, with 11 bases between. The CDR3 totals 16 residues. CDR3 region: CASSFFGGSNTGELFF. The CDR3 DNA reads as TGTGCCAGCAGTTTCTTCGGGGGTTCGAACACCGGGGAGCTGTTTTTT.

This clone has just one count. This rearrangement joins TRBV5-1 to TRBJ2-7; 9 nucleotides agree with TRBD1. Germline CDR1 reads SGHRS; CDR2 reads YFSETQ. The CDR3 runs 14 residues. V gave up 4 bases and J gave up 6 bases; unmatched junction bases: 8. The CDR3 DNA is TGCGCCAGCAGCAAGATACAGGGGGCCGGCGAGCAGTACTTC. It encodes CASSKIQGAGEQYF.

The rearrangement uses TRBV7-8 and TRBJ2-7, with a weak D call TRBD1 (6 bases). This CDR3 has 15 amino acids. Trimming stripped 6 bases from V and 0 bases from J, with 15 bases between. In germline, CDR1 is SGHVS, CDR2 FQNEAQ. This chain's CDR3 is CASSFVQGFSYEQYF. The CDR3 nucleotides read TGTGCCAGCAGTTTTGTACAGGGATTCTCCTACGAGCAGTACTTC.

The J gene is TRBJ2-2, the V gene TRBV4-3; 8 bases line up with TRBD2. Germline CDR1 and CDR2: LGHNA and YSLEER. The CDR3 covers 16 residues. J lost 6 bases, V lost 4 bases, and 10 bases had no gene match. CDR3 protein: CASSPYGSGTAGELFF. The CDR3 coding sequence is TGCGCCAGCAGCCCCTACGGTAGCGGGACGGCCGGGGAGCTGTTTTTT.

The chain is built from TRBV7-8 and TRBJ1-2; D gene ambiguous. The CDR3 consists of 12 residues. The V and J ends lost 5 bases and 6 bases respectively, with 10 bases between them. CDR1 is SGHVS and CDR2 is FQNEAQ in the germline V gene. In DNA, the CDR3 is TGTGCCAGCAGCGCAGCAACGCATGGCTACACCTTC. Its translation is CASSAATHGYTF.

The V call is TRBV5-6, the J call TRBJ2-3, with D perhaps TRBD2 (6 bases). The germline V gene has CDR1 SGHDT and CDR2 YYEEEE. The CDR3 totals 13 residues. V gave up 6 bases and J gave up 4 bases, with 12 bases separating them. The CDR3 spells CASTRGIADTQYF. The CDR3, as DNA: TGTGCCAGCACCCGCGGGATAGCAGATACGCAGTATTTT.

The chain couples TRBV7-2 to TRBJ2-7; D call uncertain. This CDR3 is 14 amino acids long. The V end lost 4 bases, the J end lost 0 bases, and 10 bases lay between the germline ends. Germline V lookup: CDR1 SGHTA, CDR2 FQGNSA. The CDR3 loop reads CASSSEAASYEQYF. The CDR3 DNA sequence: TGTGCCAGCAGCTCGGAAGCCGCCTCCTACGAGCAGTACTTC. Full variable domain (remainder filled in from reference TRBV7-2 and TRBJ2-7): GAGVSQSPSNKVTEKGKDVELRCDPISGHTALYWYRQSLGQGLEFLIYFQGNSAPDKSGLPSDRFSAERTGGSVSTLTIQRTQQEDSAVYLCASSSEAASYEQYFGPGTRLTVT.

The CDR3 bases are TGTGCCAGCAGCTTAACGGGGCTCCAAGAGACCCAGTACTTC. This translates into CASSLTGLQETQYF. V and J are TRBV7-8 and TRBJ2-5; tentatively, D is TRBD1 or TRBD2 (5 bases each). V shed 2 bases and J shed 1 base, with 8 bases lying between them. Germline CDR1 is SGHVS and CDR2 is FQNEAQ. CDR3 length equals 14 residues.

A single count supports this clone. This chain uses TRBV20-1 with TRBJ2-1; a weak D match, TRBD1 (6 bases). The CDR3 totals 11 residues. CDR1 and CDR2 from the germline V gene are DFQATT and SNEGSKA (reference sequence). The germline V and J ends were trimmed by 5 bases and 16 bases, with 18 bases remaining between them. CDR3 DNA: TGCAGTGCTGGACAGACCCCTTTCCGCTTCTTC. It encodes CSAGQTPFRFF.

The J gene is TRBJ2-3, the V gene TRBV7-9; D is perhaps TRBD2 (5 bases). V lost 7 bases and J lost 2, with 10 bases in between. The CDR3 consists of 13 residues. CDR1 SEHNR and CDR2 FQNEAQ come from the germline V gene (reference sequence). The chain's CDR3 is CASNGRPTDTQYF. The CDR3 DNA follows: TGTGCCAGCAATGGGAGACCCACAGATACGCAGTATTTT.

This clone was recorded only once. The chain couples TRBV6-1 to TRBJ2-5, with 11 bases that match TRBD2. The CDR3 is 15 residues long. V dropped 3 bases and J dropped 5; count of bases not matched to a gene: 5. The germline V gene has CDR1 MNHNS and CDR2 SASEGT. The CDR3 region has the DNA TGTGCCAGCAGTGATGGACTAGCGGGCGGGGAGACCCAGTACTTC. Its protein is CASSDGLAGGETQYF.

Concerning this clone: The likely explanation is a read error, given a far larger clone one base away. In the same sample, other DNA sequences code for this CDR3. This chain connects TRBV9 to TRBJ2-7; D not resolved. This CDR3 spans 14 amino acids. Trimming took off 1 base at V and 0 bases at J, with 8 bases between the two ends. Germline CDR1 and CDR2: SGDLS and YYNGEE. The CDR3 sequence: CASSVSTASYEQYF. CDR3 in DNA: TGTGCCAGCAGCGTATCAACAGCCTCCTACGAGCAGTACTTC.

This clone was counted only a few times. The chain joins TRBV28 to TRBJ1-3; 8 bases agree with TRBD1. There are 16 residues in the CDR3. Trimming at V came to 4 bases and at J to 2 bases, leaving 7 bases not matched to a gene. CDR1 is MDHEN and CDR2 is SYDVKM in the germline V gene. Written as DNA, the CDR3 is TGTGCCAGCAGTTCGACAGGGGACCTAGCTGGAAACACCATATATTTT. Amino acid sequence: CASSSTGDLAGNTIYF.

The CDR3 here is CASSPITSGRDHEQFF. The CDR3 nucleotides are TGTGCCAGCAGCCCCATCACTAGCGGGAGAGATCATGAGCAGTTCTTC. The genes are TRBV5-4 and TRBJ2-1; 11 nucleotides line up with TRBD2. The CDR3 has 16 amino acids. V lost 4 bases to trimming and J lost 8 bases; unmatched junction nucleotides: 11. In germline, CDR1 is SGHNT, CDR2 YYREEE (reference sequence).

The V call is TRBV30, the J call TRBJ2-5; weak D call: TRBD1 (5 bases). CDR3 length equals 13 residues. Per germline, CDR1 GTSNPN and CDR2 SVGIG (reference sequence). The ends were cut back, 6 bases at V and 5 bases at J, with 16 bases in the middle. CDR3 coding DNA: TGTGCCTGCACCCTCCCAGGGCGGGAGACCCAGTACTTC. Its protein product is CACTLPGRETQYF. Looking up the rest from reference TRBV30 and TRBJ2-5 gives the full variable domain: SQTIHQWPATLVQPVGSPLSLECTVEGTSNPNLYWYRQAAGRGLQLLFYSVGIGQISSEVPQNLSASRPQDRQFILSSKKLLLSDSGFYLCACTLPGRETQYFGPGTRLLVL.

The rearrangement uses TRBV7-3 and TRBJ2-7; D perhaps matches TRBD1 (5 bases). V lost 4 bases and J 6 bases, leaving 13 bases between the germline ends. Germline CDR1 reads SGHTA; CDR2 reads FQGTGA. The CDR3 runs 13 residues. The CDR3 protein is CASSSGQMLEQYF. CDR3 coding DNA: TGTGCCAGCAGCTCCGGACAAATGCTCGAGCAGTACTTC.

The J gene is TRBJ2-1, the V gene TRBV5-1; tentative D call: TRBD2 (7 bases). The CDR3 runs to 13 residues. Trimming cost V 4 bases and J 13 bases, with 18 bases left between them. Germline assignment: CDR1 SGHRS and CDR2 YFSETQ. The CDR3 loop is CASSPGGGFPQFF. The CDR3 region has the DNA TGCGCCAGCAGCCCGGGCGGGGGCTTCCCACAGTTCTTC. Full variable domain (rest looked up from reference TRBV5-1 and TRBJ2-1): KAGVTQTPRYLIKTRGQQVTLSCSPISGHRSVSWYQQTPGQGLQFLFEYFSETQRNKGNFPGRFSGRQFSNSRSEMNVSTLELGDSALYLCASSPGGGFPQFFGPGTRLTVL.

This chain connects TRBV6-6 to TRBJ1-3; 7 nucleotides align to TRBD1. The CDR3 loop spans 14 amino acids. Trimming cost V 10 bases and J 0 bases; bases outside gene matches: 6. The germline CDR1 and CDR2 sequences are MNHNY and SVGAGI (reference sequence). The CDR3 loop is CAIRQGHSGNTIYF. CDR3 coding DNA: TGTGCCATTAGACAGGGCCACTCTGGAAACACCATATATTTT.

V usage is TRBV15 and J usage is TRBJ1-2; no firm D call. The CDR3 loop spans 14 amino acids. The germline V gene has CDR1 LNHNV and CDR2 YYDKDF (reference sequence). The ends were cut back, 5 bases at V and 4 bases at J, with 14 bases in the middle. The CDR3 sequence: CATSYLTESYGYTF. The CDR3 bases are TGTGCCACCAGCTACTTAACAGAATCCTATGGCTACACCTTC.

V usage is TRBV11-2 and J usage is TRBJ2-1, with TRBD2 matching over 9 bases. Germline assignment: CDR1 SGHAT and CDR2 FQNNGV. After removal of 1 base from V and 14 bases from J, the junction contained 6 bases not matched to a gene. There are 13 residues in the CDR3. CDR3 nucleotide sequence: TGTGCCAGCAGCTTAGTTTTGGCTAGCGGGGAGTTCTTC. Amino acids: CASSLVLASGEFF.

CDR3 in amino acids: CASSGDGSYNEQFF. As DNA, the CDR3 is TGTGCCAGCAGTGGAGATGGCTCCTACAATGAGCAGTTCTTC. This chain uses TRBV2 with TRBJ2-1; D is uncertain. The CDR3 sequence is 14 residues long. Germline CDR1 is SNHLY and CDR2 is FYNNEI. The V gene lost 4 bases and the J gene lost 0 bases, with 7 bases spanning the gap.

The chain is built from TRBV15 and TRBJ1-6; 9 bases align to TRBD1. The junction had 6 bases not matched to a gene; V was cut back by 11 bases and J by 7 bases. CDR1 LNHNV and CDR2 YYDKDF come from the germline V gene (reference sequence). The CDR3 loop spans 13 amino acids. CDR3 amino acids: CAAQDRGNSPLHF. The CDR3 DNA reads as TGTGCCGCCCAGGACAGGGGAAATTCACCCCTCCACTTT.